One and the same sample provided the 11 T cell receptor beta chains below, sequenced in a study of cytomegalovirus exposure and HLA in healthy donors (dated by TCRdb to the late 2010s). The method was the immunoSEQ multiplex PCR assay. For the multiplex PCR, a mixture combining 60 forward primers for TCR Vbeta segments and 13 reverse primers for TCR Jbeta segments was used. TCRdb mirrors the immuneACCESS table, restricted to in-frame sequences. Some clones are absent from its copies; in checked studies, under half trace to an unresolved V gene, and the reason for the others is unknown. The sample data list some 190,000 clones, and about 82% of these were observed just once. The top ten constitute roughly 1.5% of the sample. What was sequenced was PBMCs. All receptors derive from a man younger than 35 in good health and CMV-seronegative.

J is TRBJ2-1 and V is TRBV5-1; TRBD2 agrees at 13 bases. V dropped 4 bases and J dropped 7; count of bases not matched to a gene: 8. This CDR3 contains 16 residues. The V gene's germline CDR1 is SGHRS and CDR2 YFSETQ. The CDR3 DNA follows: TGCGCCAGCAGCAGGGCACTAGCGGGGGGGTCTAATGAGCAGTTCTTC. Encoded protein: CASSRALAGGSNEQFF. Filled out from reference TRBV5-1 and TRBJ2-1, the complete variable domain reads KAGVTQTPRYLIKTRGQQVTLSCSPISGHRSVSWYQQTPGQGLQFLFEYFSETQRNKGNFPGRFSGRQFSNSRSEMNVSTLELGDSALYLCASSRALAGGSNEQFFGPGTRLTVL.

This clone has a handful of counts. The chain uses TRBV11-3 and TRBJ1-1; D not certain. The V end was cut by 1 base, the J end by 4 bases, with 7 bases between. The V gene's germline CDR1 is SGHNT and CDR2 YENEEA. This CDR3 has 13 residues. CDR3 protein: CASSLGAVTEAFF. DNA of the CDR3: TGTGCCAGCAGCTTAGGGGCAGTCACTGAAGCTTTCTTT.

This clone occurred a few times. The V and J genes are TRBV4-2 and TRBJ2-5; D is possibly TRBD2 (6 bases). Germline CDR1 reads LGHNA; CDR2 reads YNFKEQ. Trimming removed 0 bases from V and 5 bases from J, with 31 bases in between. The CDR3 extends over 21 amino acids. DNA of the CDR3: TGTGCCAGCAGCCAAGAGCGGCGAGCGGGCCGGGGCCAGAAGAATACGGAGACCCAGTACTTC. Translating it yields CASSQERRAGRGQKNTETQYF.

The genes are TRBV6-5 and TRBJ1-6, with a possible D match to TRBD1 (5 bases). The CDR3 has 14 amino acids. V was shortened by 2 bases and J by 8 bases, with 10 bases between the two germline ends. Germline CDR1 MNHEY, CDR2 SVGAGI. This chain's CDR3 is CASSYVQGDSPLHF. The CDR3 DNA is TGTGCCAGCAGTTACGTTCAGGGCGATTCACCCCTCCACTTT.

The rearrangement links TRBV7-2 to TRBJ2-5; 9 positions agree with TRBD2. V gave up 2 bases and J gave up 4 bases; unmatched junction bases: 5. The CDR3 extends over 15 amino acids. CDR1 and CDR2 from the germline V gene are SGHTA and FQGNSA. CDR3 coding DNA: TGTGCCAGCAGCTTAAAGGCGGGGGGGGGAGAGACCCAGTACTTC. Amino acids: CASSLKAGGGETQYF.

CDR3 bases: TGTGCCAGTAGTACCCAGGGATTAGGGCAGCCCCAGCATTTT. Encoded protein: CASSTQGLGQPQHF. The chain couples TRBV19 to TRBJ1-5; TRBD1 is a possible D gene (5 bases). CDR3 size: 14 residues. Germline V lookup: CDR1 LNHDA, CDR2 SQIVND (reference sequence). Deletions cut 4 bases from V and 7 bases from J, with 14 bases between.

The table lists this clone with a count of one. The chain couples TRBV2 to TRBJ1-2, with D hard to call. Germline CDR1 and CDR2: SNHLY and FYNNEI. The V gene lost 8 bases and the J gene lost 5 bases, with 9 bases spanning the gap. The CDR3 has 11 residues. DNA for the CDR3: TGTGCCAGCCGATACAGTTATGGCTACACCTTC. It specifies CASRYSYGYTF.

CDR3 in DNA: TGCGCCAGCAGCCACGTCGCAAGGGGATCGGGCTACACCTTC. It codes for CASSHVARGSGYTF. The J gene is TRBJ1-2, the V gene TRBV4-1; D is possibly TRBD1 (5 bases). The germline V gene encodes CDR1 MGHRA and CDR2 YSYEKL. The CDR3 contains 14 residues. With 3 bases removed from V and 8 bases from J, the gap between germline ends came to 16 bases.

The rearrangement uses TRBV10-3 and TRBJ2-7; D may be TRBD1 (6 bases). Trimming took off 6 bases at V and 3 bases at J, with 15 bases between the two ends. The CDR3 is made up of 14 amino acids. Per germline, CDR1 ENHRY and CDR2 SYGVKD. CDR3 amino acids: CAIRGDGRGYEQYF. Here the CDR3 DNA reads TGTGCCATCAGAGGGGATGGCAGGGGCTACGAGCAGTACTTC.

This chain uses TRBV10-1 with TRBJ1-6, with D possibly being TRBD1 (6 bases). V shed 6 bases and J shed 5 bases, with 23 bases lying between them. The germline CDR1 and CDR2 sequences are WNHNN and SYGVQD (reference sequence). The CDR3 extends over 18 amino acids. For the CDR3, the DNA is TGCGCCAGCAGGCCCAACAGGGTCCGGGGGGGAAATAATTCACCCCTCCACTTT. It specifies CASRPNRVRGGNNSPLHF.

This rearrangement joins TRBV5-1 to TRBJ2-1; TRBD2 is a possible D gene (6 bases). V was clipped by 1 base and J by 9 bases, with 29 bases between them. Per germline, CDR1 SGHRS and CDR2 YFSETQ. This CDR3 contains 19 residues. The CDR3 sequence: CASSLPRRAEPTEGSEQFF. The CDR3 DNA follows: TGCGCCAGCAGCTTGCCCCGCCGGGCGGAACCTACGGAGGGGAGTGAGCAGTTCTTC.